One sample yielded the 23 T cell receptor beta chains listed below, sequenced in a study of blood T cell repertoires in COVID-19. Measured with immunoSEQ multiplex PCR; TCRdb has only the in-frame clones, and not every one. The sample lists 120,000 to 150,000 clones; more than 70% were seen once. Sequencing used peripheral blood. These receptors were collected from a woman between 45 and 65 years old with acute or convalescent COVID-19.

The rearrangement uses TRBV6-5 and TRBJ1-2, with 11 bases that match TRBD1. Germline CDR1 MNHEY, CDR2 SVGAGI. V was pared by 6 bases and J by 7 bases, with 10 bases of the junction left unmatched. The CDR3 length is 15 residues. The CDR3 DNA is TGTGCCAGCAGGCCGTCCCGGGACAGGGGGGGTGGCTACACCTTC. Protein sequence: CASRPSRDRGGGYTF.

As DNA, the CDR3 is TGTGCCAGCAGTTCACGGCCAACAGGGAACACTGAAGCTTTCTTT. Protein product: CASSSRPTGNTEAFF. The chain uses TRBV6-5 and TRBJ1-1, with D tentatively TRBD1 (5 bases). The length of the CDR3 is 15 residues. Trimming cost V 4 bases and J 1 base, with 13 bases left between them. The germline CDR1 and CDR2 sequences are MNHEY and SVGAGI.

This clone occurred a few times. The chain links TRBV29-1 to TRBJ1-3; D unclear. The V end was cut by 3 bases, the J end by 3 bases, with 12 bases between. Per germline, CDR1 SQVTM and CDR2 ANQGSEA. The CDR3 consists of 14 residues. The CDR3 reads CSVEGEARGNTIYF. In nucleotides, the CDR3 is TGCAGCGTTGAGGGTGAGGCTCGTGGAAACACCATATATTTT. Using reference TRBV29-1 and TRBJ1-3 for the parts outside the CDR3, the full variable domain is SAVISQKPSRDICQRGTSLTIQCQVDSQVTMMFWYRQQPGQSLTLIATANQGSEATYESGFVIDKFPISRPNLTFSTLTVSNMSPEDSSIYLCSVEGEARGNTIYFGEGSWLTVV.

The chain uses TRBV13 and TRBJ1-1; the match to TRBD1 covers 8 bases. From germline, CDR1 is PRHDT and CDR2 FYEKMQ (reference sequence). V shed 5 bases, J shed 4 bases, and the junction held 6 bases outside the gene matches. This CDR3 region has 14 residues. The CDR3 bases are TGTGCCAGCAGCATTACAGGGGGTCGCACTGAAGCTTTCTTT. This encodes CASSITGGRTEAFF.

This chain connects TRBV18 to TRBJ1-2; unclear D gene. Germline CDR1 and CDR2: KGHSH and LQKENI. This CDR3 comprises 18 residues. Trimming shortened V by 0 bases and J by 7 bases, and 24 bases separated the two germline ends. The CDR3 spells CASSPPSNQESGLSGYTF. CDR3 coding DNA: TGTGCCAGCTCACCACCTTCAAACCAGGAATCCGGACTTTCTGGCTACACCTTC.

J is TRBJ2-1 and V is TRBV7-2; 11 bases are a match to TRBD2. With V trimmed by 5 bases and J by 10 bases, 7 bases remained unmatched. CDR1 and CDR2 (germline): SGHTA, FQGNSA. The CDR3 totals 14 residues. Here the CDR3 reads CASSHSGGAGEQFF. CDR3 nucleotides: TGTGCCAGCAGCCATAGCGGGGGGGCGGGCGAGCAGTTCTTC.

J is TRBJ2-7 and V is TRBV4-3; D is unclear. Germline CDR1 and CDR2: LGHNA and YSLEER. With 0 bases removed from V and 4 bases from J, the gap between germline ends came to 7 bases. This CDR3 is 13 amino acids long. The CDR3 loop is CASSQDVRYEQYF. The CDR3 DNA sequence: TGCGCCAGCAGCCAAGACGTCCGGTACGAGCAGTACTTC.

The chain links TRBV18 to TRBJ2-2, with TRBD1 identical over 8 bases. The J segment lost 7 bases and the V segment lost 2 bases, leaving 6 bases of the junction unmatched. Germline V gene lookup returns CDR1 KGHSH and CDR2 LQKENI. This CDR3 contains 15 residues. The CDR3 coding sequence is TGTGCCAGCTCACCAAATCAGGGGGCAGGCGGGGAGCTGTTTTTT. The encoded protein is CASSPNQGAGGELFF.

This chain connects TRBV30 to TRBJ2-2; a possible D gene is TRBD2 (6 bases). With 3 bases removed from V and 13 bases from J, the gap between germline ends came to 15 bases. Germline assignment: CDR1 GTSNPN and CDR2 SVGIG (reference sequence). The CDR3 has 12 amino acids. The CDR3 loop is CAWSLRGSGLFF. In DNA form, the CDR3 reads TGTGCCTGGAGCCTGCGGGGTTCGGGGCTGTTTTTT. The entire variable domain, with the rest obtained from reference TRBV30 and TRBJ2-2, is as follows: SQTIHQWPATLVQPVGSPLSLECTVEGTSNPNLYWYRQAAGRGLQLLFYSVGIGQISSEVPQNLSASRPQDRQFILSSKKLLLSDSGFYLCAWSLRGSGLFFGEGSRLTVL.

The chain is built from TRBV29-1 and TRBJ1-2; D is unclear. V was cut by 1 base and J by 0 bases, with 9 bases left in between. CDR3 length: 14 amino acids. The V gene's germline CDR1 is SQVTM and CDR2 ANQGSEA. CDR3 residues: CSVEGVESNYGYTF. The CDR3 DNA reads TGCAGCGTTGAAGGTGTAGAGTCTAACTATGGCTACACCTTC.

CDR3 sequence reads: CASGFLVDGLRGEAFF. The CDR3 DNA sequence: TGTGCTAGTGGTTTTCTAGTAGACGGCCTAAGGGGCGAAGCTTTCTTT. V gene TRBV12-5 combines with J gene TRBJ1-1; possibly TRBD1 for D (5 bases). The CDR3 runs 16 residues. The V end was cut by 3 bases, the J end by 8 bases, with 22 bases between. Per the germline V gene, CDR1 is LGHNT and CDR2 is FRNRAP.

V is TRBV7-2 and J is TRBJ1-1; unclear D gene. Germline assignment: CDR1 SGHTA and CDR2 FQGNSA. The CDR3 has 13 amino acids. V shed 3 bases and J shed 1 base, with 6 bases lying between them. Written as DNA, the CDR3 is TGTGCCAGCAGCTTCGACACGAACACTGAAGCTTTCTTT. This gives the protein CASSFDTNTEAFF.

The chain couples TRBV2 to TRBJ2-3; D not certain. CDR3 length: 13 residues. The germline V gene encodes CDR1 SNHLY and CDR2 FYNNEI. The V end lost 10 bases, the J end lost 4 bases, and 15 bases lay between the germline ends. The CDR3 region has the DNA TGTGCCACTAGTCTAGTTCCTTCAGATACGCAGTATTTT. This codes for CATSLVPSDTQYF.

V and J are TRBV7-2 and TRBJ2-2, with D unresolved. CDR3 length: 14 residues. Germline CDR1 reads SGHTA; CDR2 reads FQGNSA. V lost 2 bases, J lost 1 base, and 5 bases lay in between. The CDR3 DNA reads TGTGCCAGCAGCTTATCAGAGAACACCGGGGAGCTGTTTTTT. The encoded protein is CASSLSENTGELFF.

V gene TRBV5-1 combines with J gene TRBJ1-6; D not resolved. The CDR3 is 13 residues long. From germline, CDR1 is SGHRS and CDR2 YFSETQ. Deletions cut 5 bases from V and 4 bases from J, with 7 bases between. CDR3 region: CASSLQYNSPLHF. CDR3 bases: TGCGCCAGCAGTTTACAGTATAATTCACCCCTCCACTTT. The variable domain in full, completed from reference TRBV5-1 and TRBJ1-6, reads KAGVTQTPRYLIKTRGQQVTLSCSPISGHRSVSWYQQTPGQGLQFLFEYFSETQRNKGNFPGRFSGRQFSNSRSEMNVSTLELGDSALYLCASSLQYNSPLHFGNGTRLTVT.

The chain uses TRBV3-1 (or the pseudogene TRBV3-2) and TRBJ1-1, with D perhaps matching TRBD1 (6 bases). The germline V gene has CDR1 LGHDT and CDR2 YNNKEL (reference sequence). CDR3 length equals 12 residues. V was shortened by 7 bases and J by 10 bases, with 16 bases between the two germline ends. The CDR3 nucleotides are TGTGCCAGCACGCCGGAGAGGGGGAGAGCTTTCTTT. It codes for CASTPERGRAFF.

With regard to this clone: An end of the junction does not agree with germline; a read error may underlie this. The genes are TRBV7-9 and TRBJ1-6, with D perhaps matching TRBD1 (6 bases). Germline V gives CDR1 SEHNR, CDR2 FQNEAQ (reference sequence). The CDR3 spans 15 residues. The DNA of the CDR3 is TGTGCCAGCAGCCCGGCCCGGGGAGGGGGATCACCCCTCCGCTTT. The encoded protein is CASSPARGGGSPLRF.

This clone came up a few times. The chain joins TRBV6-2 or TRBV6-3 to TRBJ1-5, with a possible D match to TRBD1 (5 bases). Germline V lookup: CDR1 MNHEY, CDR2 SVGEGT. The CDR3 has 15 amino acids. The ends were cut back, 4 bases at V and 2 bases at J, with 12 bases in the middle. CDR3 DNA sequence: TGTGCCAGCAGTTTGGTGGGGCGCGGCAATCAGCCCCAGCATTTT. Its protein is CASSLVGRGNQPQHF.

The chain carries TRBV7-2 and TRBJ1-2; tentatively, D is TRBD1 (5 bases). CDR3 length: 18 residues. CDR1 and CDR2 from the germline V gene are SGHTA and FQGNSA. The V gene lost 5 bases and the J gene lost 0 bases, with 22 bases spanning the gap. The DNA of the CDR3 is TGTGCCAGCAGCCACCGTGGTTTTACAGGTGAAGCTAACTATGGCTACACCTTC. Translated: CASSHRGFTGEANYGYTF.

J is TRBJ2-1 and V is TRBV25-1; D possibly corresponds to TRBD2 (5 bases). In germline, CDR1 is MGHDK, CDR2 SYGVNS. Trimming pared 2 bases from V and 8 bases from J, leaving 13 bases between. The CDR3 loop spans 14 amino acids. The CDR3 loop is CASSESGQTDEQFF. The CDR3 region has the DNA TGTGCCAGCAGTGAAAGCGGTCAAACCGATGAGCAGTTCTTC.

The J gene is TRBJ1-4, the V gene TRBV29-1; the D is unclear. The CDR3 runs to 13 residues. Between the trimmed V and J ends, which lost 2 bases and 3 bases, there was a span of 7 bases. CDR1 and CDR2 (germline): SQVTM, ANQGSEA. CDR3 nucleotide sequence: TGCAGCGTTGAAAGAGGGCCTAATGAAAAACTGTTTTTT. Its protein is CSVERGPNEKLFF.

The chain couples TRBV28 to TRBJ1-2, with TRBD1 matching over 11 bases. CDR3 length equals 14 residues. The germline gives CDR1 MDHEN, CDR2 SYDVKM. With V trimmed by 8 bases and J by 4 bases, 6 bases remained unmatched. DNA for the CDR3: TGTGCCAGCGCCACGGGACAGGGGGTCTATGGCTACACCTTC. Encoded protein: CASATGQGVYGYTF.

This clone was seen a handful of times. The chain couples TRBV5-1 to TRBJ1-4; 11 nucleotides align to TRBD1. Germline V CDR1 and CDR2: SGHRS, YFSETQ. The CDR3 loop spans 15 amino acids. J was trimmed by 10 bases and V by 4 bases; bases with no gene match: 9. CDR3: CASSQWTGGSGKLFF. The CDR3 nucleotides are TGCGCCAGCAGCCAATGGACAGGGGGCTCCGGAAAACTGTTTTTT. Drawing the rest from reference TRBV5-1 and TRBJ1-4, the complete variable domain is KAGVTQTPRYLIKTRGQQVTLSCSPISGHRSVSWYQQTPGQGLQFLFEYFSETQRNKGNFPGRFSGRQFSNSRSEMNVSTLELGDSALYLCASSQWTGGSGKLFFGSGTQLSVL.